The 28 T cell receptor beta chains listed next were all sequenced from one sample in a study of blood T cells in healthy people across ages. A J-beta primer mix and a sample-barcoded 5' primer were used in a second PCR of about 6 to 12 cycles. TCRdb redid the calling of the 5' RACE reads with MiXCR, one entry per CDR3 protein. This sample has 650,000 to 1,000,000 distinct CDR3 sequences; under 40% occur once, and the top ten carry about an eighth. The sample comprised blood. The receptors shown here come from a man between 18 and 35 years old in good health.

The V call is TRBV4-2, the J call TRBJ2-1; the D gene is possibly TRBD1 (6 bases). The CDR3 extends over 13 amino acids. V lost 5 bases, J lost 5 bases, and 10 bases lay in between. Germline V lookup: CDR1 LGHNA, CDR2 YNFKEQ. In DNA form, the CDR3 reads TGTGCCAGCAGCTCAAAGGGGGACAATGAGCAGTTCTTC. Translation: CASSSKGDNEQFF.

The gene calls are TRBV15 and TRBJ2-7, with 7 bases matching TRBD1. The length of the CDR3 is 15 residues. CDR1 is LNHNV and CDR2 is YYDKDF in the germline V gene (reference sequence). The trim removed 3 bases at V and 4 bases at J, leaving 9 bases unmatched. Written as DNA, the CDR3 is TGTGCCACCAGCAGCTTCGGGACAGTCCCTTACGAGCAGTACTTC. Its protein product is CATSSFGTVPYEQYF.

This clonotype was recorded a few times. The chain links TRBV10-2 to TRBJ2-3; D is uncertain. Germline CDR1 is WSHSY and CDR2 is SAAADI. The V gene lost 3 bases and the J gene lost 0 bases, with 7 bases spanning the gap. The CDR3 is 14 residues long. The CDR3 sequence is CASSDGRSTDTQYF. The CDR3 DNA follows: TGCGCCAGCAGTGATGGCAGGAGCACAGATACGCAGTATTTT.

This chain joins TRBV27 and TRBJ1-1; a weak D match, TRBD1 (6 bases). V shed 3 bases and J shed 8 bases, with 16 bases lying between them. The CDR3 length is 14 residues. Germline V gene lookup returns CDR1 MNHEY and CDR2 SMNVEV (reference sequence). The CDR3 DNA reads TGTGCCAGCAGTTTGACGTGGGACACCTCCGAAGCTTTCTTT. Encoded protein: CASSLTWDTSEAFF.

The chain is built from TRBV4-1 and TRBJ2-3; 9 bases are shared with TRBD2. The V gene's germline CDR1 is MGHRA and CDR2 YSYEKL. V lost 1 base, J lost 0 bases, and 5 bases stayed unmatched. This CDR3 contains 17 residues. CDR3 sequence reads: CASSQVGLAGSTDTQYF. CDR3 sequence (DNA): TGCGCCAGCAGCCAAGTGGGTCTAGCGGGGAGCACAGATACGCAGTATTTT.

This clonotype was seen only a few times. The rearrangement links TRBV18 to TRBJ1-5, with unresolved D. CDR1 is KGHSH and CDR2 is LQKENI in the germline V gene. The germline V and J ends were trimmed by 2 bases and 2 bases, with 13 bases remaining between them. The CDR3 contains 16 residues. CDR3 nucleotides: TGTGCCAGCTCACCAACTTCGCAGCAGGGCAATCAGCCCCAGCATTTT. Its protein product is CASSPTSQQGNQPQHF.

V and J are TRBV29-1 and TRBJ2-5, with 9 bases lining up with TRBD1. Per germline, CDR1 SQVTM and CDR2 ANQGSEA. V trimming: 7 bases; J trimming: 11 bases; junction bases outside the gene matches: 14. The CDR3 is made up of 13 amino acids. The CDR3 spells CSGGTGPDNEQYF. The CDR3 coding sequence is TGCAGCGGAGGGACAGGGCCTGACAATGAGCAGTACTTC.

This chain's CDR3 is CASSRDFKDTQYF. The CDR3 DNA sequence: TGTGCCAGCAGTCGGGACTTCAAAGATACGCAGTATTTT. V is TRBV6-5 and J is TRBJ2-3; possible D gene TRBD2, 6 bases. Germline V gene sequence: CDR1 MNHEY, CDR2 SVGAGI. CDR3 length equals 13 residues. V lost 5 bases to trimming and J lost 5 bases, with 11 bases between them.

This clonotype turned up a few times. The chain recombines TRBV12-3 or TRBV12-4 with TRBJ1-1; D is possibly TRBD1 (6 bases). Trimming took off 5 bases at V and 4 bases at J, with 14 bases between the two ends. The CDR3 has 14 amino acids. The CDR3 nucleotides are TGTGCCAGCAGTCCCCGGGGGCGAGGCACTGAAGCTTTCTTT. Its protein product is CASSPRGRGTEAFF.

This clonotype was seen a few times. The CDR3 sequence is CASSLRTIKETQYF. Written as DNA, the CDR3 is TGCGCCAGCAGCCTAAGGACTATTAAAGAGACCCAGTACTTC. The V and J genes are TRBV5-1 and TRBJ2-5; D perhaps matches TRBD2 (6 bases). The V end lost 4 bases, the J end lost 3 bases, and 13 bases lay between the germline ends. Per germline, CDR1 SGHRS and CDR2 YFSETQ. This CDR3 is 14 amino acids long.

The chain carries TRBV19 and TRBJ1-1; a weak D match, TRBD1 (6 bases). CDR1 LNHDA and CDR2 SQIVND come from the germline V gene (reference sequence). V was shortened by 5 bases and J by 10 bases, with 14 bases between the two germline ends. The length of the CDR3 is 12 residues. CDR3 loop: CASSFTTGPAFF. CDR3 coding DNA: TGTGCCAGTAGTTTCACTACAGGGCCAGCTTTCTTT.

V and J are TRBV2 and TRBJ1-1; D is ambiguous. Trimming took 8 bases from V and 7 from J, leaving 11 bases between them. The CDR3 sequence is 11 residues long. Germline lookup yields CDR1 SNHLY and CDR2 FYNNEI. CDR3 sequence: CASPSGLEAFF. In DNA, the CDR3 is TGTGCCAGCCCATCGGGTCTTGAAGCTTTCTTT.

At least ten counts were recorded for this clonotype. The chain is built from TRBV7-2 and TRBJ2-1, with D uncertain. V shed 5 bases and J shed 6 bases, with 8 bases lying between them. The CDR3 is made up of 12 amino acids. Germline CDR1 and CDR2: SGHTA and FQGNSA. The DNA for the CDR3 is TGTGCCAGCAGCCATGCCATCAATGAGCAGTTCTTC. Amino acids: CASSHAINEQFF.

The chain employs TRBV15 and TRBJ2-1; D is perhaps TRBD1 (5 bases). CDR1 is LNHNV and CDR2 is YYDKDF in the germline V gene (reference sequence). The CDR3 loop spans 15 amino acids. V was cut by 0 bases and J by 10 bases, with 16 bases left in between. CDR3 DNA sequence: TGTGCCACCAGCAGAGATCTTGGGGCCTACTACGAGCAGTTCTTC. This codes for CATSRDLGAYYEQFF.

This rearrangement joins TRBV20-1 to TRBJ2-1, with D uncertain. Trimming took off 0 bases at V and 5 bases at J, with 5 bases between the two ends. The germline V gene encodes CDR1 DFQATT and CDR2 SNEGSKA (reference sequence). The CDR3 runs 12 residues. The CDR3 region is CSARDRNNEQFF. Here the CDR3 DNA reads TGCAGTGCTAGAGATAGGAACAATGAGCAGTTCTTC.

This clonotype has more than one count but fewer than ten. The V and J genes are TRBV20-1 and TRBJ2-1; maybe TRBD1 (7 bases). CDR3 length: 15 amino acids. Germline assignment: CDR1 DFQATT and CDR2 SNEGSKA (reference sequence). V dropped 3 bases and J dropped 6 bases, with 18 bases sitting between them. The CDR3 protein is CSASGRRGRVNEQFF. DNA for the CDR3: TGCAGTGCTAGTGGTCGGAGGGGGCGCGTCAATGAGCAGTTCTTC.

This clonotype was observed a handful of times. V is TRBV6-6 and J is TRBJ1-1; 7 positions match TRBD1. Germline CDR1 and CDR2: MNHNY and SVGAGI (reference sequence). CDR3 size: 13 residues. The trim removed 6 bases at V and 11 bases at J, leaving 12 bases unmatched. The CDR3 bases are TGTGCCAGCAGCAAGGGACAGCCTGAGGGGGCTTTCTTT. As protein: CASSKGQPEGAFF.

The chain is built from TRBV4-1 and TRBJ1-1; D is unresolved. Deletions cut 3 bases from V and 0 bases from J, with 8 bases between. Germline V gives CDR1 MGHRA, CDR2 YSYEKL. The CDR3 is 14 residues long. The CDR3 spells CASSHVLLNTEAFF. CDR3 sequence (DNA): TGCGCCAGCAGCCATGTTCTTCTGAACACTGAAGCTTTCTTT.

The sample holds a few counts of this clonotype. The J gene is TRBJ1-6, the V gene TRBV28, with D perhaps TRBD1 (5 bases). Looked up from germline, CDR1 is MDHEN and CDR2 is SYDVKM. The CDR3 totals 14 residues. Trimming pared 6 bases from V and 10 bases from J, leaving 16 bases between. CDR3: CASSGPGTQSPLHF. The CDR3, as DNA: TGTGCCAGCAGCGGGCCAGGGACCCAATCACCCCTCCACTTT. The complete variable domain, with remaining parts taken from reference TRBV28 and TRBJ1-6, reads DVKVTQSSRYLVKRTGEKVFLECVQDMDHENMFWYRQDPGLGLRLIYFSYDVKMKEKGDIPEGYSVSREKKERFSLILESASTNQTSMYLCASSGPGTQSPLHFGNGTRLTVT.

This clonotype was observed a few times. The chain links TRBV12-3 or TRBV12-4 to TRBJ2-1, with D possibly TRBD2 on 6 matching bases. The V end was cut by 2 bases, the J end by 4 bases, with 15 bases between. CDR3 length: 16 amino acids. The CDR3 coding sequence is TGTGCCAGCAGTTTATGGGTCGGAGGGAAGTACAATGAGCAGTTCTTC. It codes for CASSLWVGGKYNEQFF.

This clonotype was seen at least ten times. The chain carries TRBV12-3 or TRBV12-4 and TRBJ2-5; D is possibly TRBD1 (6 bases). V was cut by 5 bases and J by 5 bases, with 12 bases left in between. This CDR3 is built from 13 residues. The CDR3, as DNA: TGTGCCAGCAGTGGGGGCGGTGGGGAGACCCAGTACTTC. Protein sequence: CASSGGGGETQYF.

The chain is built from TRBV7-8 and TRBJ2-7; no reliable D call. This CDR3 contains 16 residues. Trimming removed 5 bases at V and 7 bases at J, with 24 bases between. The germline V gene has CDR1 SGHVS and CDR2 FQNEAQ. The CDR3 protein is CASSRPTGHRANEQYF. In nucleotides, the CDR3 is TGTGCCAGCAGCCGACCCACCGGCCACAGAGCTAATGAGCAGTACTTC.

In the case of this clonotype: A much larger clone lies a single base off, so this may be a read error. This chain uses TRBV12-3 or TRBV12-4 with TRBJ1-2, with a possible D match to TRBD1 (5 bases). The CDR3 sequence is 14 residues long. CDR3: CTSSLRPGTYGYTF. The CDR3 DNA is TGTACCAGCAGTTTAAGGCCGGGGACCTATGGCTACACCTTC.

V usage is TRBV2 and J usage is TRBJ2-6; tentative D call: TRBD1 (5 bases). The CDR3 runs to 14 residues. Trimming took off 7 bases at V and 2 bases at J, with 9 bases between the two ends. Germline-derived CDR1 and CDR2 are SNHLY and FYNNEI. CDR3 residues: CASNQGAGANVLTF. CDR3 nucleotides: TGTGCCAGCAACCAGGGTGCTGGGGCCAACGTCCTGACTTTC.

Many counts were recorded for this clonotype. The J gene is TRBJ2-3, the V gene TRBV7-8; the match to TRBD1 covers 7 bases. The CDR3 is made up of 14 amino acids. Trimming cost V 2 bases and J 5 bases; bases outside gene matches: 4. The germline CDR1 and CDR2 sequences are SGHVS and FQNEAQ. CDR3 loop: CASSLPGQIDTQYF. CDR3 in DNA: TGTGCCAGCAGCTTACCGGGACAGATAGATACGCAGTATTTT.

The chain joins TRBV4-2 to TRBJ2-2, with 10 bases aligning to TRBD2. The junction had 2 bases not matched to a gene; V was cut back by 4 bases and J by 6 bases. Germline values: CDR1 LGHNA, CDR2 YNFKEQ. This CDR3 region has 14 residues. The chain's CDR3 is CASSRGTSAGELFF. The CDR3, as DNA: TGTGCCAGCAGCCGGGGGACTAGCGCCGGGGAGCTGTTTTTT.

This chain links TRBV7-2 with TRBJ1-2, with D perhaps matching TRBD1 (6 bases). This CDR3 has 13 residues. The ends were cut back, 4 bases at V and 6 bases at J, with 12 bases in the middle. Per germline, CDR1 SGHTA and CDR2 FQGNSA. The CDR3 region is CASSSDRSNGYTF. The CDR3 DNA reads TGTGCCAGCAGCTCAGACAGGTCGAATGGCTACACCTTC.

This clonotype occurred a few times. V usage is TRBV6-6 and J usage is TRBJ2-1; the match to TRBD1 covers 8 bases. CDR3 size: 16 residues. Looked up from germline, CDR1 is MNHNY and CDR2 is SVGAGI (reference sequence). Trimming removed 2 bases from V and 5 bases from J; junction bases left unmatched: 8. The chain's CDR3 is CASSYVQGATDNEQFF. The CDR3 region has the DNA TGTGCCAGCAGTTACGTCCAGGGGGCGACGGACAATGAGCAGTTCTTC.